One T cell receptor beta chain is described in this entry. The germline CDR1 and CDR2 sequences are KGHSH and LQKENI. Germline trimming cut 2 bases from V and 7 bases from J; bases unmatched to any gene: 11. This CDR3 is built from 15 residues. The data are from a study of blood T cell repertoires in COVID-19. The protocol was immunoSEQ multiplex PCR, while the TCRdb copy is restricted to in-frame clones and leaves out a portion. The sample lists about 270,000 clones; approximately 90% were seen once. The genes are TRBV18 and TRBJ2-7, with 7 positions matching TRBD2. The source is a man in his forties or fifties who had been exposed to COVID-19. Sequenced material: PBMCs or T cells enriched from blood (not recorded which). The DNA of the CDR3 is TGTGCCAGCTCACCAGTCCAGCGGGAATATGGAGAGCAGTACTTC. Amino acids: CASSPVQREYGEQYF.